The T cell receptor beta chain described here comes from a study of spatial heterogeneity in lung cancer (dated by TCRdb to about 2019). Some background on the complete study: Donors were 65 to 85 patients with early-stage, untreated non-small cell lung cancer from the lung TRACERx cohort. Follow-up PBMC samples were sequenced whenever the samples were available, and the median time to follow-up was approximately 24 months after resection. Beta-chain transcripts were consistently detected in greater numbers than alpha-chain transcripts, which likely reflected higher beta-chain transcript abundance. In the raw uncorrected reads, each unique combination of TCR and UMI appeared more than ten times on average. In non-small cell lung cancer, the study quantitatively compared TCR alpha and beta repertoires across several tumor regions, matched nontumor lung, and blood. The study linked features of the TCR repertoire to counts of nonsynonymous mutations, which were determined by whole-exome sequencing of tumor tissue. Both alpha and beta chains were TCR-sequenced in samples taken at surgery, namely 220 tumor regions, around 64 matched nontumor lung samples and 55 to 60 PBMC samples. Points the paper makes about the study in general: Ubiquitous expanded tumor TCRs were detected in blood more often at tumor resection than at routine follow-up. Comparisons of baseline and follow-up blood repertoires included only 14 patients. Additional single-cell paired TCR alpha and beta sequencing was considered necessary to confirm, at a functional level, the hypothesis that regional TCRs recognize regional mutations.

The library was made by 5' RACE. The sequencer listed for this sample is NextSeq 500. To allow correction of PCR and sequencing errors, the TCR library protocol tagged every TCR cDNA molecule with a unique molecular identifier. As for the authors' bioinformatics: Decombinator tools were used for TCR identification, UMI-based error correction and CDR3 extraction. Expanded TCRs were defined as those above a frequency of 2 per 1,000, corresponding to the top 1% of the tumor frequency distribution. Renyi diversity was calculated using the R vegan package after each repertoire was subsampled 100 times to 5,000 TCRs. CDR3 similarity networks were built from amino acid triplet string-kernel similarity, with CDR3s being connected when pairwise similarity was above 0.82. TCRdb reran the public reads through fastp at Q25 and MiXCR, keeping productive beta chains. Duplicate CDR3 protein sequences are folded into a single record with the most common DNA and genes. What appears here as the V and J calls and clone size reflects TCRdb's work, not the paper's. The sample contains about 47,000 distinct CDR3 sequences, 6% to 8.5% of them found a single time. The ten top clones hold around 36% of the sample.

In regard to this clonotype: No antigen is known for it. The input lacks base qualities; no much larger clone sits a single base away.

V loses 1 base of germline sequence and J loses 1 base, and the interval between the two ends is 5 bases. CDR1 is given as GTSNPN and CDR2 as SVGIG, both from the germline V gene (reference sequence). Spanning cysteine to phenylalanine, the CDR3 consists of 12 amino acids. CDR3 DNA only is kept here, 36 bases in frame from base 1. This specimen's time point label, per the study, means: blood at routine non-recurrence follow-up after resection. Whole RNA extracted from tumor and nontumor lung tissue, or from cryopreserved PBMC samples, was used for TCR sequencing without cell sorting. Only patients with enough RNA available from two or more tumor regions were chosen for TCR sequencing.

This specimen consisted of PBMCs, obtained at follow-up. This TCR came from a female donor with early-stage non-small cell lung cancer. This receptor chain uses TRBV30 and TRBJ2-7, with no reliable assignment of the D segment. The CDR3 here reads CAWSGFSYEQYF. The DNA sequence reads TGTGCCTGGAGTGGGTTTTCCTACGAGCAGTACTTC.